This T cell receptor beta chain was sequenced during a study of cytomegalovirus exposure and HLA in healthy donors. Vbeta (60) and Jbeta (13) primers were used in the PCR. The assay was immunoSEQ multiplex PCR, and TCRdb's table has in-frame clones only and misses some. Of about 150,000 clones in the sample, over 70% were seen once. Germline CDR1 and CDR2: SNHLY and FYNNEI. The CDR3 is 15 residues long. The trim removed 2 bases at V and 10 bases at J, leaving 5 bases unmatched. The sequence was collected from a woman between 45 and 60 years old in good health and CMV-seropositive. Sequencing input: PBMCs. The rearrangement uses TRBV2 and TRBJ2-1; TRBD2 aligns across 13 bases. The DNA for the CDR3 is TGTGCCAGCAGTGAAATACTAGCGGGAGGGGGGGAGCAGTTCTTC. It translates to CASSEILAGGGEQFF.